The clone carrying this TCR beta chain was picked up a small number of times. Its antigen is unidentified. Arm-PCR with iRepertoire HTBI primers amplified the CDR3 regions for these TCR beta libraries. One entry per CDR3 protein, called by TCRdb with MiXCR from the multiplex PCR reads. The sample includes about 320,000 distinct CDR3 sequences, more than 15% of them seen just once. Time point specified: newly diagnosed GD, antithyroid drugs for less than 3 months. RNA isolated from PBMCs was used to make the TCR library. The authors drew roughly 8.1 milliliters of peripheral blood into EDTA tubes. V shed 6 bases and J shed 5 bases, with 11 bases lying between them. Looked up from germline, CDR1 is MNHEY and CDR2 is SVGEGT. There are 12 residues in the CDR3. The sample originates from a study of regulatory T cells in long-lasting Graves disease. Study findings and constraints: Accuracy was perhaps lowered by the small sample size. Persistent-disease Graves' patients showed less TCR diversity than new cases. Under persistent disease, TRBV28, TRBJ1-2 and TRBJ2-5 were used preferentially.

The receptor's source is a female donor with Graves disease. This chain connects TRBV6-2 or TRBV6-3 to TRBJ2-7; D not certain. Specimen: peripheral blood mononuclear cells (PBMCs), collected at new diagnosis, from a patient treated with antithyroid drugs. The CDR3 sequence: CASSLGPNEQYF. In DNA, the CDR3 is TGTGCCAGCAGCCTGGGCCCCAACGAGCAGTACTTC.